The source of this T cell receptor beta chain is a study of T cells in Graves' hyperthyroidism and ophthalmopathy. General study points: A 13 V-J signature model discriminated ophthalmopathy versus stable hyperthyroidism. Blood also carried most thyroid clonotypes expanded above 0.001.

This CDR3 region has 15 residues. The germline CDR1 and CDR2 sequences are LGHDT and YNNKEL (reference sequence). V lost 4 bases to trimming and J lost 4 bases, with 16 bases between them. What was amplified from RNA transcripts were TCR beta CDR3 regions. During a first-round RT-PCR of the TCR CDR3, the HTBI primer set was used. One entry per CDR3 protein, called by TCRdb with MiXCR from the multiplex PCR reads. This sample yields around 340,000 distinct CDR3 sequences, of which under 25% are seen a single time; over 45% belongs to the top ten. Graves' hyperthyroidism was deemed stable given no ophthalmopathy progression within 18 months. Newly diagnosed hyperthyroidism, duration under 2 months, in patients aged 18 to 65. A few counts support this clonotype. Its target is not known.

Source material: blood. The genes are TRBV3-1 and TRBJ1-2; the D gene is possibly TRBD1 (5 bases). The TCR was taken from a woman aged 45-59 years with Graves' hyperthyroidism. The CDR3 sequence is CASSPGTRVGYGYTF. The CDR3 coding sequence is TGTGCCAGCAGCCCCGGGACCCGGGTTGGCTATGGCTACACCTTC.